These T cell receptor beta chains were read from a single sample in a study of shared clonotypes between healthy human individuals. Generated by immunoSEQ multiplex PCR, the TCRdb table keeps only in-frame clones and is missing some. The table includes about 2.4 million clones, over 85% detected once. The sample consisted of naive CD4+ T cells from PBMCs. The origin of the receptors is a man aged 18 to 30 in good health. Some clones in this sample may be carry-over from other donors' samples. CDR3s include the opening cysteine and the closing phenylalanine or tryptophan. D genes are given only for firm matches. Rows give clone size only sometimes, using once, few, many, or a class for an expanded clone.

.	TRBV7-8	TRBJ2-1	.	TGTGCCAGCAGCCCCCAAGGGTTGGGCTCCTACAATGAGCAGTTCTTC	CASSPQGLGSYNEQFF
.	TRBV19	TRBJ1-5	.	TGTGCCACCGGGATCAGGGTCAATCAGCCCCAGCATTTT	CATGIRVNQPQHF
.	TRBV5-1	TRBJ1-1	.	TGCGCCAGCAGCTTGGCCGGGGGGGACACTGAAGCTTTCTTT	CASSLAGGDTEAFF
.	TRBV7-9	TRBJ2-1	TRBD2	TGTGCCAGCAGCTTCAGTCTAGCGGGCTCCTACAATGAGCAGTTCTTC	CASSFSLAGSYNEQFF
.	TRBV7-3	TRBJ2-7	TRBD2	TGTGCCAGCAGCCGAGACGGTGTTAGCGGGACCTACGAGCAGTACTTC	CASSRDGVSGTYEQYF
.	TRBV7-8	TRBJ2-5	TRBD1	TGTGCCAGCAGCTTAGGTAGGGGGCGGTACCAAGAGACCCAGTACTTC	CASSLGRGRYQETQYF
.	TRBV28	TRBJ2-1	.	TGTGCCAGCAGTTTTCGGGAGGAGCAGTTCTTC	CASSFREEQFF
.	TRBV29-1	TRBJ1-5	.	TGCAGCGCTCAGACGGGTTATAGCAATCAGCCCCAGCATTTT	CSAQTGYSNQPQHF
.	TRBV19	TRBJ2-6	.	TGTGCCAGTGGGCAGACTAACTCTGGGGCCAACGTCCTGACTTTC	CASGQTNSGANVLTF
.	TRBV6-1	TRBJ1-5	TRBD1	TGTGCCAGCAGTGAAGCTTCGGGACAGGGGGTTTCTCAGCCCCAGCATTTT	CASSEASGQGVSQPQHF
.	TRBV7-9	TRBJ2-1	TRBD2	TGTGCCAGCAGTTCTCCCGGGAGGGCGGGGAATGAGCAGTTCTTC	CASSSPGRAGNEQFF
once	TRBV5-1	TRBJ1-5	.	TGCGCCAGCAGCCCCACGAACGCGGGGGATCAGCCCCAGCATTTT	CASSPTNAGDQPQHF
.	TRBV6-6	TRBJ2-5	.	TGTGCCAGCAGCCCCCGTCCTGGGACCCAGTACTTC	CASSPRPGTQYF
.	TRBV5-6	TRBJ2-5	.	TGTGCCAGCAGCTTGGTTGGGACACAGGGTGGATACCAGTACTTC	CASSLVGTQGGYQYF
.	TRBV27	TRBJ2-1	.	TGTGCCAGCAGCGACCGGGTCCCTAGGTGGGATGAGCAGTTCTTC	CASSDRVPRWDEQFF
.	TRBV28	TRBJ1-5	.	TGTGCCAGCAGGCGTTCAGGGGCCCCGGATCCCCAGCATTTT	CASRRSGAPDPQHF
.	TRBV28	TRBJ2-7	.	TGTGCCAGCAGTTTAGCGGTGCCAAGCTCCTACGAGCAGTACTTC	CASSLAVPSSYEQYF
.	TRBV6-6	TRBJ1-1	.	TGTGCCAGCATGGACAGATTGAACACTGAAGCTTTCTTT	CASMDRLNTEAFF
once	TRBV25-1	TRBJ2-5	TRBD1	TGTGCCAGCAGTGTTGGACAGGGGGCCGGAGAGACCCAGTACTTC	CASSVGQGAGETQYF
.	TRBV28	TRBJ2-1	.	TGTGCCAGCAGCCCCCCTGGGGGGCTTCGCAGTGAGCAGTTCTTC	CASSPPGGLRSEQFF
.	TRBV6-1	TRBJ2-3	.	TGTGCCAGCAGTGAGGTGGAGACTACGCAGTATTTT	CASSEVETTQYF
.	TRBV30	TRBJ2-7	TRBD2	TGTGCCTGGAGTGTAGATAGCGGGAGGGCCTACGAGCAGTACTTC	CAWSVDSGRAYEQYF
.	TRBV14	TRBJ2-7	.	TGTGCCAGCAGCCAAGGGGGCGAGCAGTACTTC	CASSQGGEQYF
.	TRBV19	TRBJ2-1	.	TGTGCCAGTAGCCTGGGGACAGTTGGGGGGTATGAGCAGTTCTTC	CASSLGTVGGYEQFF
.	TRBV9	TRBJ2-7	TRBD2	TGTGCCAGCAGCTTGGGACTAGCGGGAACCTACGAGCAGTACTTC	CASSLGLAGTYEQYF
.	TRBV29-1	TRBJ2-7	TRBD2	TGCAGCGTTTGGACTAGCGGGATCCACGAGCAGTACTTC	CSVWTSGIHEQYF
.	TRBV15	TRBJ2-3	.	TGTGCCACCTCATCGGGTTTTGGGTCCACAGATACGCAGTATTTT	CATSSGFGSTDTQYF
few	TRBV11-3	TRBJ1-1	.	TGTGCCAGCAGCCCGACACAAGACACTGAAGCTTTCTTT	CASSPTQDTEAFF
.	TRBV5-1	TRBJ2-7	.	TGCGCCAGCAGCCCGACCCCAACCAAGGGCTACGAGCAGTACTTC	CASSPTPTKGYEQYF
.	TRBV28	TRBJ1-1	.	TGTGCCTGCAGTTCCGTTATTATAGGGACACCAAACACTGAAGCTTTCTTT	CACSSVIIGTPNTEAFF
.	TRBV5-1	TRBJ1-3	.	TGCGCCAGCAGCGTGGGTCTAGGGGGAAACACCATATATTTT	CASSVGLGGNTIYF
.	TRBV27	TRBJ1-1	TRBD1	TGTGCCAGCAGTTTATCCGACAGGGAGAACACTGAAGCTTTCTTT	CASSLSDRENTEAFF
.	TRBV5-4	TRBJ2-2	.	TGTGCCAGCAGCTTGGGCGTTTGGGAGACCTCCGGGGAGCTGTTTTTT	CASSLGVWETSGELFF
.	TRBV14	TRBJ2-7	TRBD1	TGTGCCAGCAGCCGCCGGGACAGGCTTACCCACGAGCAGTACTTC	CASSRRDRLTHEQYF
.	TRBV6-5	TRBJ2-1	.	TGTGCCAGCAGCATTAGCAGTTACAATGAGCAGTTCTTC	CASSISSYNEQFF